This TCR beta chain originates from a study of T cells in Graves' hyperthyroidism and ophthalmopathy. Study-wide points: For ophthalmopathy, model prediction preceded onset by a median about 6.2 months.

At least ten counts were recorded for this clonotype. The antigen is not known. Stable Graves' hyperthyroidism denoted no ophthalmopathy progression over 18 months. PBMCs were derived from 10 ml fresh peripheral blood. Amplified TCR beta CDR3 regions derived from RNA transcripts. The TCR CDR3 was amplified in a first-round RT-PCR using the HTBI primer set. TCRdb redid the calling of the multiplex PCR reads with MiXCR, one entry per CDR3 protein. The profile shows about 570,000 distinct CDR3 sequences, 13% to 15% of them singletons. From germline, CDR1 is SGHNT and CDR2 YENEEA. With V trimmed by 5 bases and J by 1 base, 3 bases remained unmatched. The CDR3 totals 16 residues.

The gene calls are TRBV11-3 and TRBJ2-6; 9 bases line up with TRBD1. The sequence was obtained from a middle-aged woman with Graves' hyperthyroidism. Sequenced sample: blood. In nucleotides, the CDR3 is TGTGCCAGCAGCCAACAGGGGGCGTCTGGGGCCAACGTCCTGACTTTC. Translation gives CASSQQGASGANVLTF.